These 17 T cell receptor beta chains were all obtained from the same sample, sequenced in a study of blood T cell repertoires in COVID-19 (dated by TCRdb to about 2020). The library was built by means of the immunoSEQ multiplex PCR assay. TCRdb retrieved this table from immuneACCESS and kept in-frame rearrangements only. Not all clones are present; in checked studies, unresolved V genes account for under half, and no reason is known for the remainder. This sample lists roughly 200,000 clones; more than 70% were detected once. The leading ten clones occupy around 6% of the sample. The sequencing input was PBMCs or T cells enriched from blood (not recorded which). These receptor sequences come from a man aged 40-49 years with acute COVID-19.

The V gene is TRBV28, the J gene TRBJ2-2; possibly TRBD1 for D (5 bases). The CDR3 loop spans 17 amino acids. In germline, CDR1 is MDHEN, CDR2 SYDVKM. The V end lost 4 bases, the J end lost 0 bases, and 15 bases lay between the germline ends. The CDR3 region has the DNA TGTGCCAGCAGTTCCCGACGGACACTAACGAACACCGGGGAGCTGTTTTTT. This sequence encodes CASSSRRTLTNTGELFF.

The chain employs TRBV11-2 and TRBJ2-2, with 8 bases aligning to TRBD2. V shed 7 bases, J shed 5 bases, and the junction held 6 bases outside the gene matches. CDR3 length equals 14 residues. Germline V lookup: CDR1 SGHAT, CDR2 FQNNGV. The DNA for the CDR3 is TGTGCCAGCACCCCCGGACTAGCAACCGGGGAGCTGTTTTTT. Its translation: CASTPGLATGELFF.

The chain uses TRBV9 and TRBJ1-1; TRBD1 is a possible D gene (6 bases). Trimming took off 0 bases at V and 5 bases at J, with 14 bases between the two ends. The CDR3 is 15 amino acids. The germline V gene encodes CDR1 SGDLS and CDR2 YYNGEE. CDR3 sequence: CASSVVGGANTEAFF. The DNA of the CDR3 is TGTGCCAGCAGCGTAGTTGGGGGCGCGAATACTGAAGCTTTCTTT.

CDR3 coding DNA: TGTGCCACCAGCAGAGCTCTCAGGGCTGATACGCAGTATTTT. It codes for CATSRALRADTQYF. The chain uses TRBV15 and TRBJ2-3, with D maybe TRBD1 (5 bases). The CDR3 sequence is 14 residues long. The V and J ends lost 1 base and 6 bases respectively, with 11 bases between them. Germline V gene lookup returns CDR1 LNHNV and CDR2 YYDKDF (reference sequence).

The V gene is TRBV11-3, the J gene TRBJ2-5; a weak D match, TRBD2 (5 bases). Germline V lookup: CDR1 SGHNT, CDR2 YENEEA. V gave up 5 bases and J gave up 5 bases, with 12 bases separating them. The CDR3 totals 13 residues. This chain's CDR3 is CASSQRVGETQYF. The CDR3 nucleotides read TGTGCCAGCAGCCAGAGGGTCGGGGAGACCCAGTACTTC.

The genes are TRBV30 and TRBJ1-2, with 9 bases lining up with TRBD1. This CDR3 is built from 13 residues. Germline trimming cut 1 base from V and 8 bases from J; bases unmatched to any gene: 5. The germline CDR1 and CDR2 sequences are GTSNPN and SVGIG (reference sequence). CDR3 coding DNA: TGTGCCTGGAGTGGGACAGGGGATCTGGGCTACACCTTC. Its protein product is CAWSGTGDLGYTF.

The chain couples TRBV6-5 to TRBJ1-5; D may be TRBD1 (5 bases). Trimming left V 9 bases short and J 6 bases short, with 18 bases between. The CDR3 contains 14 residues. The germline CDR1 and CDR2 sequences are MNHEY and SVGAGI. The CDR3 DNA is TGTGCCAGTTGGGGGAGGTTAGAGGTTCAGCCCCAGCATTTT. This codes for CASWGRLEVQPQHF.

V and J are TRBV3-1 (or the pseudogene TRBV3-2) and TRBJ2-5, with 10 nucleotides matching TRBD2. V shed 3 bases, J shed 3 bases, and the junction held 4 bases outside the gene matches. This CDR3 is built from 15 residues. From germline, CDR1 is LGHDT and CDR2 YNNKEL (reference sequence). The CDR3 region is CASSHEGLAKETQYF. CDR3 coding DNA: TGTGCCAGCAGCCATGAGGGACTAGCGAAAGAGACCCAGTACTTC.

The CDR3 is CASSPTGANQPQHF. The CDR3 nucleotides are TGTGCCAGCAGCCCAACAGGGGCAAATCAGCCCCAGCATTTT. V and J are TRBV4-2 and TRBJ1-5, with 7 nucleotides matching TRBD1. CDR1 and CDR2 from the germline V gene are LGHNA and YNFKEQ. The CDR3 covers 14 residues. V lost 4 bases to trimming and J lost 4 bases; unmatched junction nucleotides: 4.

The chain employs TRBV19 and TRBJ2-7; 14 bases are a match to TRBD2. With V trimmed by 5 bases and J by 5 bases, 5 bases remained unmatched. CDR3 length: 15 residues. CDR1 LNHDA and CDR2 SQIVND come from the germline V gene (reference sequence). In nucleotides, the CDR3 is TGTGCCAGTAGTGCGGGACTAGCGGGAGTCAACGAGCAGTACTTC. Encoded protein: CASSAGLAGVNEQYF.

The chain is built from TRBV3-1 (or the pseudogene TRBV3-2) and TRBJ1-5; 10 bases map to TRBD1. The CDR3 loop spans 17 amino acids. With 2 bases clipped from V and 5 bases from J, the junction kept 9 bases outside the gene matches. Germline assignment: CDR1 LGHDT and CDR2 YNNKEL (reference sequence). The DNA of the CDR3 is TGTGCCAGCAGCCAAAACAGTGGGGGACAGGGGCATCAGCCCCAGCATTTT. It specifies CASSQNSGGQGHQPQHF.

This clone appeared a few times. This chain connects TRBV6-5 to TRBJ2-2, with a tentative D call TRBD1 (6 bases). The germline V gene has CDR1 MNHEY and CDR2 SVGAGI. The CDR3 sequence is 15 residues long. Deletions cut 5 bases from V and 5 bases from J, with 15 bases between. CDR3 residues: CASSLGQGRTGELFF. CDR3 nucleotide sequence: TGTGCCAGCAGTCTGGGGCAGGGGCGAACCGGGGAGCTGTTTTTT.

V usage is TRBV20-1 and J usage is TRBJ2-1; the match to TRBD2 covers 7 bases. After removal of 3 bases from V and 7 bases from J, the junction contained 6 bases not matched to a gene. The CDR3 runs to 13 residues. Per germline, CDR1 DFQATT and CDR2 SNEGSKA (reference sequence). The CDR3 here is CSASNARENEQFF. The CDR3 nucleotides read TGCAGTGCTAGTAACGCGCGGGAGAATGAGCAGTTCTTC.

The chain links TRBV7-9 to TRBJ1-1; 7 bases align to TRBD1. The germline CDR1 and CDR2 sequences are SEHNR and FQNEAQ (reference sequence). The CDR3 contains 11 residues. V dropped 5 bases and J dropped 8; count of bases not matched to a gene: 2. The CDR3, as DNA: TGTGCCAGCAGCCTACAGGGGGAAGCTTTCTTT. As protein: CASSLQGEAFF.

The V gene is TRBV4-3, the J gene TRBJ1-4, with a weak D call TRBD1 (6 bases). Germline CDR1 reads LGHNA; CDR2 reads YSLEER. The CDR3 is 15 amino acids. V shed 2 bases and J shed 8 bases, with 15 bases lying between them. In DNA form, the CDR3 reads TGCGCCAGCAGCCAATCTGGGGCAGGGGAGGAAAAACTGTTTTTT. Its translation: CASSQSGAGEEKLFF.

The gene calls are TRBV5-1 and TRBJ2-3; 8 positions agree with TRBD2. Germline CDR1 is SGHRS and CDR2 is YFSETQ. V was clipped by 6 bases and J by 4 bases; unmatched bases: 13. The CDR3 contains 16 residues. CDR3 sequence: CASTLGASGQSDTQYF. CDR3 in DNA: TGCGCCAGCACCCTGGGGGCTAGCGGGCAGTCAGATACGCAGTATTTT.

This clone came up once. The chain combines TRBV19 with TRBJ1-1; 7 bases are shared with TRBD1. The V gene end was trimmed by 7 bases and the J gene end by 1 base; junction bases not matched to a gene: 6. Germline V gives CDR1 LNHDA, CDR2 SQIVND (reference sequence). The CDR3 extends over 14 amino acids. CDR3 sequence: CASKFRGTNTEAFF. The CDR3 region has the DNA TGTGCCAGTAAGTTCAGGGGGACGAACACTGAAGCTTTCTTT.